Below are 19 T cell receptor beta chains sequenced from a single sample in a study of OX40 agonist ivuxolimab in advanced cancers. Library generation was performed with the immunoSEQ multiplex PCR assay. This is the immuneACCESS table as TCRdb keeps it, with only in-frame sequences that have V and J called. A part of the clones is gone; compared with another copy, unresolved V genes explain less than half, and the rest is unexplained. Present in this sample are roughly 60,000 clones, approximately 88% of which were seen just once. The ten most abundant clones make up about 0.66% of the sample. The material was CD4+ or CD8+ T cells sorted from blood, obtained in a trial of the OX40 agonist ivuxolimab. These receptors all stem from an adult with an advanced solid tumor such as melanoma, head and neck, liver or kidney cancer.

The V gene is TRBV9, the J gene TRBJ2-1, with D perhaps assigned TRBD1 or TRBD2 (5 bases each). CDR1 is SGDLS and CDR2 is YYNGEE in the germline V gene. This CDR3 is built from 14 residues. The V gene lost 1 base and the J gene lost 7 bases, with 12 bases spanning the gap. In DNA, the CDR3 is TGTGCCAGCAGCGTAATCGGGGCCATGAATGAGCAGTTCTTC. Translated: CASSVIGAMNEQFF.

The CDR3 nucleotides read TGTGCCAGCAGTGAATTCGTAAGGATGGGTGGCTACACCTTC. Protein product: CASSEFVRMGGYTF. The rearrangement joins TRBV6-1 to TRBJ1-2, with D unresolved. The V end was cut by 2 bases, the J end by 7 bases, with 14 bases between. This CDR3 comprises 14 residues. Germline V gene lookup returns CDR1 MNHNS and CDR2 SASEGT.

The CDR3 reads CASSVDIADTQYF. The CDR3 nucleotides read TGTGCCAGCAGCGTTGATATCGCAGATACGCAGTATTTT. The J gene is TRBJ2-3, the V gene TRBV9; no firm D call. Per the germline V gene, CDR1 is SGDLS and CDR2 is YYNGEE. The CDR3 is 13 amino acids. V was trimmed by 2 bases and J by 4 bases, leaving 8 bases between them.

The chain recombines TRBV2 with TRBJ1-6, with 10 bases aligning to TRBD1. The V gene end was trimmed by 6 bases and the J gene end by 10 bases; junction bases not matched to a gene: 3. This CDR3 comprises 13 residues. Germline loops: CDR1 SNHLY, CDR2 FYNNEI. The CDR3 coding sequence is TGTGCCAGCAGCGACAGGGGGCCCTCACCCCTCCACTTT. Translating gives CASSDRGPSPLHF.

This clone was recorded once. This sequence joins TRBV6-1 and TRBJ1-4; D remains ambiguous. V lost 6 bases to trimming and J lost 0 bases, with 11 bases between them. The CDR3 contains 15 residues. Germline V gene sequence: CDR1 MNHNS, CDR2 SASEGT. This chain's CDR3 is CASSLISSTNEKLFF. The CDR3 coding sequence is TGTGCCAGCAGCCTAATAAGCTCAACTAATGAAAAACTGTTTTTT.

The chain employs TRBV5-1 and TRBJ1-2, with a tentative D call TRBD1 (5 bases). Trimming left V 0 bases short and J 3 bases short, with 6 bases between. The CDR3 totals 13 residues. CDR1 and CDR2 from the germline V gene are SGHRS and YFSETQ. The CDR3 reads CASSLAGDYGYTF. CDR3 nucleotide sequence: TGCGCCAGCAGCTTGGCGGGGGACTATGGCTACACCTTC.

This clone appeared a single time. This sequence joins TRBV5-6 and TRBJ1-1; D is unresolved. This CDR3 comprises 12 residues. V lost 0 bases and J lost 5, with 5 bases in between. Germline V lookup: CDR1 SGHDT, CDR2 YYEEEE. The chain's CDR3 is CASSLEETEAFF. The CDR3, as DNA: TGTGCCAGCAGCTTGGAGGAAACTGAAGCTTTCTTT.

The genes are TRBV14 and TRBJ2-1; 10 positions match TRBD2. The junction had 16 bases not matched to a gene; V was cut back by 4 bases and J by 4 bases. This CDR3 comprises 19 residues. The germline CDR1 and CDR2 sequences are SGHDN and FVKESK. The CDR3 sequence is CASSRIGASGSYGYNEQFF. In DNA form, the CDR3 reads TGTGCCAGCAGCCGCATCGGGGCTAGCGGGAGTTATGGGTACAATGAGCAGTTCTTC.

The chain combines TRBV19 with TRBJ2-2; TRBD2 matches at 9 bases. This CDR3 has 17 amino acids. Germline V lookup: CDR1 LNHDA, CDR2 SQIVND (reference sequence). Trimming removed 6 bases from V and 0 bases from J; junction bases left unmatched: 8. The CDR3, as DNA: TGTGCCAGTAGGGAAAGCGGGAGGCCTACGAACACCGGGGAGCTGTTTTTT. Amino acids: CASRESGRPTNTGELFF.

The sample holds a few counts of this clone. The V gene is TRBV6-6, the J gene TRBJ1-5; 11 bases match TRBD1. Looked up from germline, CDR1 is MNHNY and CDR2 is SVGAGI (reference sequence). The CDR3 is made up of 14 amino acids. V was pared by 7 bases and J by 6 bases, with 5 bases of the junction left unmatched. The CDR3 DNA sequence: TGTGCCAGCACCCCGGACAGGGGGCCTCAGCCCCAGCATTTT. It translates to CASTPDRGPQPQHF.

The CDR3 region has the DNA TGTGCCAGCAGTCACCGCCCCTCTGGGGCCAACGTCCTGACTTTC. Translating gives CASSHRPSGANVLTF. The gene calls are TRBV2 and TRBJ2-6; unclear D gene. Germline V lookup: CDR1 SNHLY, CDR2 FYNNEI. Trimming shortened V by 5 bases and J by 0 bases, and 8 bases separated the two germline ends. The CDR3 loop spans 15 amino acids.

In DNA form, the CDR3 reads TGTGCCAGCACCTCGCCGGGACTGGCCCAGTTCGAGCAGTACTTC. Amino acid sequence: CASTSPGLAQFEQYF. The chain joins TRBV5-4 to TRBJ2-7; maybe TRBD2 (6 bases). Germline loops: CDR1 SGHNT, CDR2 YYREEE (reference sequence). The CDR3 length is 15 residues. V lost 6 bases and J lost 6, with 22 bases in between.

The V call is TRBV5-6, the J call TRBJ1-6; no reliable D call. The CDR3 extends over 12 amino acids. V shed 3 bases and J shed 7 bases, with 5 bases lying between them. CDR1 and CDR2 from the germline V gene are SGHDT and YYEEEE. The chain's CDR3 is CASSSGNSPLHF. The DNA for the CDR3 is TGTGCCAGCAGCTCGGGAAATTCACCCCTCCACTTT.

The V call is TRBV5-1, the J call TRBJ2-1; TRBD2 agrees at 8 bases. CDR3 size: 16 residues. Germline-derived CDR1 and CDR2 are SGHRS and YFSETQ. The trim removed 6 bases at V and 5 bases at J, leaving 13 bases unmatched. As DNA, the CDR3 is TGCGCCAGCACACTTAGCGGGACCCGGATAAACAATGAGCAGTTCTTC. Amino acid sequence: CASTLSGTRINNEQFF.

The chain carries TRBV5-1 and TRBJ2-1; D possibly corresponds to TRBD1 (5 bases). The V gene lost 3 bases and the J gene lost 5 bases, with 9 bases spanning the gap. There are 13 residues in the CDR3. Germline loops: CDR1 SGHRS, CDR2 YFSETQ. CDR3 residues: CASSWGGNNEQFF. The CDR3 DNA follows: TGCGCCAGCAGCTGGGGCGGAAACAATGAGCAGTTCTTC. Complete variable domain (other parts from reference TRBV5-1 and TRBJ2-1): KAGVTQTPRYLIKTRGQQVTLSCSPISGHRSVSWYQQTPGQGLQFLFEYFSETQRNKGNFPGRFSGRQFSNSRSEMNVSTLELGDSALYLCASSWGGNNEQFFGPGTRLTVL.

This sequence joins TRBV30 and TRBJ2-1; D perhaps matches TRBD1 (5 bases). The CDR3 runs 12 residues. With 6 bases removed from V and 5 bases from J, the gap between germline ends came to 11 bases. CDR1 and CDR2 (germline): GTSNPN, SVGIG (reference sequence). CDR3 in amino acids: CACLGQDNEQFF. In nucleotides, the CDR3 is TGTGCCTGCCTGGGGCAGGACAATGAGCAGTTCTTC.

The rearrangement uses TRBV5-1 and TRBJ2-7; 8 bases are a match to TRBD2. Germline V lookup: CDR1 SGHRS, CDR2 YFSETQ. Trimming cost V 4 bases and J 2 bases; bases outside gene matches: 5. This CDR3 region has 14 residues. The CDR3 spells CASSPGLAAYEQYF. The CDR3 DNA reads TGCGCCAGCAGCCCCGGACTAGCTGCCTACGAGCAGTACTTC. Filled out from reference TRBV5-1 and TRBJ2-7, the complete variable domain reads KAGVTQTPRYLIKTRGQQVTLSCSPISGHRSVSWYQQTPGQGLQFLFEYFSETQRNKGNFPGRFSGRQFSNSRSEMNVSTLELGDSALYLCASSPGLAAYEQYFGPGTRLTVT.

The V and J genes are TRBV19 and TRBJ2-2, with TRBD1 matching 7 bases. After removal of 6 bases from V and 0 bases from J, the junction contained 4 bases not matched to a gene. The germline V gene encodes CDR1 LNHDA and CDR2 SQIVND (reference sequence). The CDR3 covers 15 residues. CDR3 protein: CASSRDSTNTGELFF. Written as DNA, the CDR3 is TGTGCCAGTAGCAGGGACAGCACGAACACCGGGGAGCTGTTTTTT.

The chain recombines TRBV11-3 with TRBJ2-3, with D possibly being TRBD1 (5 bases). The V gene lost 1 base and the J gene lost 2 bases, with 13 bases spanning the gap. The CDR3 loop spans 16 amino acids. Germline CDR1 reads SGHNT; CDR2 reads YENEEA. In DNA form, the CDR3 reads TGTGCCAGCAGCTTAGGGACATGGCCCTTCACAGATACGCAGTATTTT. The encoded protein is CASSLGTWPFTDTQYF.